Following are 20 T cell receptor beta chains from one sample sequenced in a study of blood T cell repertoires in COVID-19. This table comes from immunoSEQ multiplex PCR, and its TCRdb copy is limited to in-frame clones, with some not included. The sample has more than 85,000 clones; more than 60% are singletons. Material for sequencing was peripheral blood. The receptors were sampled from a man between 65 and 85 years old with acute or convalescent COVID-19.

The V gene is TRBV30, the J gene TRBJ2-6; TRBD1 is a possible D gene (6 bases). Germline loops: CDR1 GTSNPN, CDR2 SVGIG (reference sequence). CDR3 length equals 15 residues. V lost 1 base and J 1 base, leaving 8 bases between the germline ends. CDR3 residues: CAWSATGSGANVLTF. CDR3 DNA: TGTGCCTGGAGTGCTACAGGGTCTGGGGCCAACGTCCTGACTTTC.

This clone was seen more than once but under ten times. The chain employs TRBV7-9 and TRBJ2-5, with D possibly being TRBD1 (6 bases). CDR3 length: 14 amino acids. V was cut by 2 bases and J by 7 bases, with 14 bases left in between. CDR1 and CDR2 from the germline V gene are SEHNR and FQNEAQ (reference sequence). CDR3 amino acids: CASSLRVGTWTQYF. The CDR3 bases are TGTGCCAGCAGCTTACGAGTGGGGACATGGACCCAGTACTTC.

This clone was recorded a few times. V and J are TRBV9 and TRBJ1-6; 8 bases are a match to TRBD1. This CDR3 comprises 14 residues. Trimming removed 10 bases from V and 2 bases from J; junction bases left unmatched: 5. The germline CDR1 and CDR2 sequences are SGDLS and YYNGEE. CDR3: CARWTGPYNSPLHF. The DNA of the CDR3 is TGTGCCCGATGGACAGGGCCCTATAATTCACCCCTCCACTTT.

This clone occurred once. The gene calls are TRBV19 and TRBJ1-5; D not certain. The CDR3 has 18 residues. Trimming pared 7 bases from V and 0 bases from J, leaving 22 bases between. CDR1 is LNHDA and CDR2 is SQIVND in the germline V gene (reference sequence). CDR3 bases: TGTGCCAGTACGGGAGGAACCCTCATGGCGGGTAGCAATCAGCCCCAGCATTTT. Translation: CASTGGTLMAGSNQPQHF.

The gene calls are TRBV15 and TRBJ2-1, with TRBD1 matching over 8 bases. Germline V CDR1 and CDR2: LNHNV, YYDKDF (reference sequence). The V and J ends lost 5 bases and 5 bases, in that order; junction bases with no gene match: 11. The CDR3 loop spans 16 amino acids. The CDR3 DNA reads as TGTGCCACCAGCTTAGAGGCCGGGACAGGCAACAATGAGCAGTTCTTC. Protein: CATSLEAGTGNNEQFF.

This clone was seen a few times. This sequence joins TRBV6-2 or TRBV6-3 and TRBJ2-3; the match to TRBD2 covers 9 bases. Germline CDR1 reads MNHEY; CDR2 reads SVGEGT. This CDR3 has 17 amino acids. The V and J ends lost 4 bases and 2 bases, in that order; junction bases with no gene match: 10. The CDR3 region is CASSSWVAGVFTDTQYF. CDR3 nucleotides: TGTGCCAGCAGTTCATGGGTAGCGGGAGTTTTCACAGATACGCAGTATTTT.

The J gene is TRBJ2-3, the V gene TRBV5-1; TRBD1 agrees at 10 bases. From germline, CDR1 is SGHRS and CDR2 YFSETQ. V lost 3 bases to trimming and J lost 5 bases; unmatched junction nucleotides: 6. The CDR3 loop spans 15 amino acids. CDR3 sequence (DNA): TGCGCCAGCAGCTCCTTAGGACAGGGGGGAGATACGCAGTATTTT. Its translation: CASSSLGQGGDTQYF.

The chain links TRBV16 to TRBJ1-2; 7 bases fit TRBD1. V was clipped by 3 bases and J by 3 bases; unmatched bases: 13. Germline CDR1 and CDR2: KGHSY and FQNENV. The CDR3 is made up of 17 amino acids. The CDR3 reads CASSHLQTTGYDYGYTF. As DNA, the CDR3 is TGTGCCAGCAGCCACCTACAAACGACAGGGTACGACTATGGCTACACCTTC. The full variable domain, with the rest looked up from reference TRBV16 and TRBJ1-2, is GEEVAQTPKHLVRGEGQKAKLYCAPIKGHSYVFWYQQVLKNEFKFLISFQNENVFDETGMPKERFSAKCLPNSPCSLEIQATKLEDSAVYFCASSHLQTTGYDYGYTFGSGTRLTVV.

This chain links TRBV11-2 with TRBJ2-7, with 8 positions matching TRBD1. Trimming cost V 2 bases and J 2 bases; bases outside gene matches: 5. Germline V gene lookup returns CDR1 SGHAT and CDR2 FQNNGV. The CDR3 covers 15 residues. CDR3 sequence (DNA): TGTGCCAGCAGCTTACAGGACAGGGAAACCTACGAGCAGTACTTC. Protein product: CASSLQDRETYEQYF.

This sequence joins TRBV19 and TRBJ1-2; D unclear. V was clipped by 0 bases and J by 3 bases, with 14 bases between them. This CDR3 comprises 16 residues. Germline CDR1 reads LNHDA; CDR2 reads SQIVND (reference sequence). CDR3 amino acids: CASSIDSPEGDYGYTF. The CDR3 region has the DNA TGTGCCAGTAGTATAGATAGTCCGGAGGGTGACTATGGCTACACCTTC. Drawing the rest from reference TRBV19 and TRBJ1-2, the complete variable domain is DGGITQSPKYLFRKEGQNVTLSCEQNLNHDAMYWYRQDPGQGLRLIYYSQIVNDFQKGDIAEGYSVSREKKESFPLTVTSAQKNPTAFYLCASSIDSPEGDYGYTFGSGTRLTVV.

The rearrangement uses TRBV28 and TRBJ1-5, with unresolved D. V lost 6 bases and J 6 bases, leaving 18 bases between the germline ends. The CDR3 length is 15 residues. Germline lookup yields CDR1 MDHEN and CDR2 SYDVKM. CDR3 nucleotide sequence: TGTGCCAGCAGCCCAATGTGGGGAGGAGGTCAGCCCCAGCATTTT. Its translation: CASSPMWGGGQPQHF.

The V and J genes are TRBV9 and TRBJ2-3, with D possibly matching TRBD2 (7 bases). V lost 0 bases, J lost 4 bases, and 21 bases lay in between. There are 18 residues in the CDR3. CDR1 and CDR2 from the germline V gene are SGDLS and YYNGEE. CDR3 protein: CASSVGRGGGRWADTQYF. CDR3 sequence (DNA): TGTGCCAGCAGCGTAGGAAGGGGGGGCGGACGTTGGGCAGATACGCAGTATTTT.

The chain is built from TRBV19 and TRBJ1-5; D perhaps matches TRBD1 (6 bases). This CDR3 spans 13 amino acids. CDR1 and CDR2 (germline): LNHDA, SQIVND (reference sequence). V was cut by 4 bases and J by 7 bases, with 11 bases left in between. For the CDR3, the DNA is TGTGCCAGTAGTACTGACAGGATCCAGCCCCAGCATTTT. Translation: CASSTDRIQPQHF.

The CDR3 nucleotides read TGTGCCAGCAGCTTATCGGGACTAGCGGCAGATACGCAGTATTTT. It translates to CASSLSGLAADTQYF. This rearrangement joins TRBV11-3 to TRBJ2-3, with TRBD2 identical over 11 bases. CDR3 size: 15 residues. J lost 4 bases, V lost 2 bases, and 2 bases had no gene match. In germline, CDR1 is SGHNT, CDR2 YENEEA.

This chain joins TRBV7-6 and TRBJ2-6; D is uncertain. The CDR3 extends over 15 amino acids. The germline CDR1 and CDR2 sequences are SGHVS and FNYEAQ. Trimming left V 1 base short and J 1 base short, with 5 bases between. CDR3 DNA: TGTGCCAGCAGCTTAGGCGTTTCTGGGGCCAACGTCCTGACTTTC. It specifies CASSLGVSGANVLTF.

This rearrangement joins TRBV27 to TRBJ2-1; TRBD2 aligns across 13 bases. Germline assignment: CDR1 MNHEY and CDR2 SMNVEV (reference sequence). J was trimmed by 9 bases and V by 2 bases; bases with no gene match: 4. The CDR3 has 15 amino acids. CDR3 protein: CASSLGLAGEREQFF. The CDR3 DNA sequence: TGTGCCAGCAGTTTAGGACTAGCGGGAGAACGTGAGCAGTTCTTC.

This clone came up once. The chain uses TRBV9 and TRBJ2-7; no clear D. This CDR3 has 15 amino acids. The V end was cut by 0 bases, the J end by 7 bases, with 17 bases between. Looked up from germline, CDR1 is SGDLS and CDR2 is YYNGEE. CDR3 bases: TGTGCCAGCAGCGTAGTTCCCGACCCCGCCGGGGAGCAGTACTTC. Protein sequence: CASSVVPDPAGEQYF.

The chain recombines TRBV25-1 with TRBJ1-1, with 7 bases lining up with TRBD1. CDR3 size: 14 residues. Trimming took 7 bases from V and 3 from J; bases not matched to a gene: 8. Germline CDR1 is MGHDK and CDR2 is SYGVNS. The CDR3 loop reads CASIRQGDDTEAFF. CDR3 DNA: TGTGCCAGCATTCGACAGGGCGACGACACTGAAGCTTTCTTT.

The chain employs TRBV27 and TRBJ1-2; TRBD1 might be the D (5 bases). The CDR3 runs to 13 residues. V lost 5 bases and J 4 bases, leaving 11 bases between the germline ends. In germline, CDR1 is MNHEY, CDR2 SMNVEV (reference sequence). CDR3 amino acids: CASSPGAGYGYTF. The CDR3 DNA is TGTGCCAGCAGTCCTGGGGCAGGCTATGGCTACACCTTC.

CDR3 in amino acids: CASSNPYAAGEYTDTQYF. The CDR3, as DNA: TGTGCCAGCAGTAACCCCTACGCAGCGGGAGAGTACACAGATACGCAGTATTTT. The chain is built from TRBV6-2 or TRBV6-3 and TRBJ2-3; 8 positions match TRBD2. The V segment lost 5 bases and the J segment 2 bases; nucleotides outside the gene matches: 15. Germline V gene lookup returns CDR1 MNHEY and CDR2 SVGEGT. The CDR3 has 18 amino acids.